A selection of T cell receptor beta chains follows, all from one sample in a study of blood T cell repertoires in COVID-19. Sequencing was performed with immunoSEQ multiplex PCR; in TCRdb, only in-frame clones are kept and a portion is missing. The sample includes around 72,000 clones, about 87% of them seen just once. The material sequenced was peripheral blood. Every receptor here comes from a man aged 45 to 65 with active COVID-19. Both conserved end residues are trimmed from each CDR3.

>TRBJ1-1|TRBV7-2
ASSLESLQGRTEAF
>TRBJ2-2|TRBV14
ASSQVLAGAAGELF
>TRBJ2-1|TRBV30
AWSTYVGGEF
>TRBJ1-5|TRBV10-3
AISDWLDSNQPQH
>TRBJ2-7|TRBV28
ASATGPTRLEQY
>TRBJ2-1|TRBV19
ASSILASGREQF
>TRBJ1-2|TRBV7-2
ASSFSGTGASNYGYT
>TRBJ2-1|TRBV7-2
ASSLDKSYNEQF
>TRBJ2-2|TRBV5-6
ASSLGGTYTGELF
>TRBJ1-5|TRBV2
ASSRGGQGPVEAQH
>TRBJ2-2|TRBV7-8
ASSASRGGDTGELF
>TRBJ1-1|TRBV6-5
ASTTRFSEAF
>TRBJ2-3|TRBV6-4
ASSAGTSGGDTQY
>TRBJ2-5|TRBV28
ASSSLSGNQETQY
>TRBJ2-1|TRBV27
ASSRLAGGLNEQF
>TRBJ1-2|TRBV6-5
ASRTSDRGSVGYT
>TRBJ2-7|TRBV5-4
ASRNRQGGNYEQY
>TRBJ1-6|TRBV7-9
ASSRDTASPLH
>TRBJ2-7|TRBV6-2/TRBV6-3
ASSLGGVAGAGEQY
>TRBJ1-2|TRBV2
ASSVGQEVGYGYT
>TRBJ1-1|TRBV12-1
ASSFIVNTEAF
>TRBJ2-7|TRBV5-1
ASSLGQGVSDEQY
>TRBJ2-7|TRBV10-3
AITPDSLAYEQY
>TRBJ2-3|TRBV4-3
ASSPRTGSSTDTQY
>TRBJ1-1|TRBV28
ASSLYRRSDTEAF
>TRBJ2-1|TRBV3-1/TRBV3-2
ASSHLSGGAVEQF
>TRBJ1-1|TRBV5-1
ASRATGNSEAF
>TRBJ1-1|TRBV2
ASSVQGGNTEAF
>TRBJ1-3|TRBV7-3
ASSQALGNTIY
>TRBJ2-7|TRBV4-3
ASSQGAGGLSPYEQY
>TRBJ1-1|TRBV21-1
ASSISRGEAF
>TRBJ1-1|TRBV4-3
ASSQVSGKMNTEAF
>TRBJ1-2|TRBV9
ASSPLSPPVPGRQGFNYGYT
>TRBJ1-3|TRBV30
AWVQANTIY
>TRBJ1-2|TRBV5-1
ASSLSGTGNGYT
>TRBJ1-1|TRBV7-2
ASSRDMNTEAF
>TRBJ1-1|TRBV12-3/TRBV12-4
ASSLYRDTEAF
>TRBJ2-3|TRBV24-1
ATQQGRSGTDTQY
>TRBJ2-2|TRBV29-1
SAGQAGKAGELF
>TRBJ1-1|TRBV6-5
ASSTRTGRNTEAF
>TRBJ2-5|TRBV7-9
ASSSGTGGPKTQY
>TRBJ2-5|TRBV5-1
ASSGTSGPFAETQY
>TRBJ2-7|TRBV30
AWSAGGEQY
>TRBJ1-1|TRBV18
ASSRVSGSTEAF
>TRBJ1-5|TRBV6-2/TRBV6-3
ASSFLDRAGQPQH
>TRBJ2-1|TRBV2
ASTGTGGNEQF
>TRBJ2-4|TRBV15
ATSRDGLAGEGRGAKNIQY
>TRBJ2-4|TRBV5-4
ASSRSGGKLGAKNIQY
>TRBJ2-1|TRBV27
ASSLSSAGGNEQF
>TRBJ2-1|TRBV5-6
ASRTIAGPYNEQF
>TRBJ1-2|TRBV19
ASSMQGNYGYT
>TRBJ1-2|TRBV4-3
ASSQAPIGGQPEA
>TRBJ1-2|TRBV4-2
ASSPGQGRSYGYT
>TRBJ1-2|TRBV19
ASSPSARFSANYGYT
>TRBJ2-7|TRBV7-2
ASSLGGQKGQY